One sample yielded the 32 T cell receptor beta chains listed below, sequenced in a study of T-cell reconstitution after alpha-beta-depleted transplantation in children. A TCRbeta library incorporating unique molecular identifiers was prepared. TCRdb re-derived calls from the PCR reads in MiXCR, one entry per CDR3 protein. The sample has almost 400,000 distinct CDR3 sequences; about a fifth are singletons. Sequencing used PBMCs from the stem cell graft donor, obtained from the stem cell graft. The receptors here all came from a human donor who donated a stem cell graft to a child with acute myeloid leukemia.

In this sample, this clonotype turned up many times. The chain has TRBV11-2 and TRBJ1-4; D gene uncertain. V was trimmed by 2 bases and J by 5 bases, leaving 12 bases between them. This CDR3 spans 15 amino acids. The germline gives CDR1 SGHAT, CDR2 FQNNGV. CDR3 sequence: CASSLLVGINEKLFF. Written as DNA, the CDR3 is TGTGCCAGCAGCTTACTGGTGGGCATAAATGAAAAACTGTTTTTT.

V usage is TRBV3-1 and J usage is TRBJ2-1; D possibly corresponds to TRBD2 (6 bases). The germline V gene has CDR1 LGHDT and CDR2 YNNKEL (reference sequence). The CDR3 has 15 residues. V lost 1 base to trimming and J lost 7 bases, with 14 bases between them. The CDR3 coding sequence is TGTGCCAGCAGCCAAGTCGGGAGCCGACTTAATGAGCAGTTCTTC. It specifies CASSQVGSRLNEQFF.

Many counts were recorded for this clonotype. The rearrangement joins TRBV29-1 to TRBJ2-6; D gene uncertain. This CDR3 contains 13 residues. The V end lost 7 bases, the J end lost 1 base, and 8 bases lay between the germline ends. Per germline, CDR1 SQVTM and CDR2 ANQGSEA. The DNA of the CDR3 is TGCAGCGGCCTCCTTTCTGGGGCCAACGTCCTGACTTTC. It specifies CSGLLSGANVLTF.

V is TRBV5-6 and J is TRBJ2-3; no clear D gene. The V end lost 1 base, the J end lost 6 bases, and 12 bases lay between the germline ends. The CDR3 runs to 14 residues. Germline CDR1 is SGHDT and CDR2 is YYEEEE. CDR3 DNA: TGTGCCAGCAGCTTGTACAGAAGAGGCGATACGCAGTATTTT. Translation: CASSLYRRGDTQYF.

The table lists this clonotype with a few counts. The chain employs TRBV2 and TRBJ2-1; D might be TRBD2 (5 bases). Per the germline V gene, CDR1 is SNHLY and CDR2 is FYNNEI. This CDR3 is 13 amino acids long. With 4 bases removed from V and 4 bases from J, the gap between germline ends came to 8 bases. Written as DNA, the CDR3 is TGTGCCAGCAGTGTCCTAGCATACAATGAGCAGTTCTTC. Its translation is CASSVLAYNEQFF.

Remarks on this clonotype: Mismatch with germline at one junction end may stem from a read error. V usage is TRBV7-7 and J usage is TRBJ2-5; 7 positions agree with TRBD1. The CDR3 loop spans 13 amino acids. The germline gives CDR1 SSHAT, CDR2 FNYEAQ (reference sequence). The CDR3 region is CASSPDRLETQYF. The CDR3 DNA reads TGTGCTAGCAGCCCGGACAGGCTAGAGACCCAGTACTTC. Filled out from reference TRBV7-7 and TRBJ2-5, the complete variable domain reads GAGVSQSPRYKVTKRGQDVTLRCDPISSHATLYWYQQALGQGPEFLTYFNYEAQPDKSGLPSDRFSAERPEGSISTLTIQRTEQRDSAMYRCASSPDRLETQYFGPGTRLLVL.

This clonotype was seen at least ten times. The CDR3 nucleotides read TGCAGCGTGTACGGGACTAGCGTGAACACCGGGGAGCTGTTTTTT. Translating gives CSVYGTSVNTGELFF. The V and J genes are TRBV29-1 and TRBJ2-2, with 10 bases lining up with TRBD2. V gave up 6 bases and J gave up 1 base; unmatched junction bases: 5. Germline CDR1 is SQVTM and CDR2 is ANQGSEA. The CDR3 totals 15 residues.

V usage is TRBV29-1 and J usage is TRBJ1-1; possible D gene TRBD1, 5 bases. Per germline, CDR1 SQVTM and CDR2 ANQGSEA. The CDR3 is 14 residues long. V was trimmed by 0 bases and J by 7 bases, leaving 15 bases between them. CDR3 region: CSVEEGGRAFEAFF. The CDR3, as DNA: TGCAGCGTTGAAGAAGGCGGCAGGGCTTTTGAAGCTTTCTTT.

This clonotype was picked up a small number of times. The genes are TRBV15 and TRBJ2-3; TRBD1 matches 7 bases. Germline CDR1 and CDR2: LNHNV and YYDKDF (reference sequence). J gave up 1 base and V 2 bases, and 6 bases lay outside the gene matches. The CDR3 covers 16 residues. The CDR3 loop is CATSRSRGLGTDTQYF. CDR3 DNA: TGTGCCACCAGCAGATCAAGGGGGCTCGGCACAGATACGCAGTATTTT.

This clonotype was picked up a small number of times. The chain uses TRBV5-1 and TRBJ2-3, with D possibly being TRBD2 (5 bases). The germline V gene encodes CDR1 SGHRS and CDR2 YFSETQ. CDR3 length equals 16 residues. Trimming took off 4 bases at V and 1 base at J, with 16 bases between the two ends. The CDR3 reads CASSIIDSVGTDTQYF. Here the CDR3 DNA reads TGCGCCAGCAGCATAATAGATAGCGTTGGCACAGATACGCAGTATTTT.

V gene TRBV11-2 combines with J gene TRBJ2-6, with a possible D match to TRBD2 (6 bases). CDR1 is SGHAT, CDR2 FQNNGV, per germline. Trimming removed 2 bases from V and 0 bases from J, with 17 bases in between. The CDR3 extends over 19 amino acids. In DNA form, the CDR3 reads TGTGCCAGCAGCTTAAATTGGGGTACGGGGGTCTCTGGGGCCAACGTCCTGACTTTC. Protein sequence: CASSLNWGTGVSGANVLTF.

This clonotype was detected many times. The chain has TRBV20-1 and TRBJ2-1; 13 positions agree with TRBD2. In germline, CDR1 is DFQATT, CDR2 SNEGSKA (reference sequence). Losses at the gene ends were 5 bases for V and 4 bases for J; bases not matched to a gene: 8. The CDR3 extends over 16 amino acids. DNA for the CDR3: TGCAGTGCTTCGACTAGCGGGAGGCCAGGGTACAATGAGCAGTTCTTC. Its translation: CSASTSGRPGYNEQFF.

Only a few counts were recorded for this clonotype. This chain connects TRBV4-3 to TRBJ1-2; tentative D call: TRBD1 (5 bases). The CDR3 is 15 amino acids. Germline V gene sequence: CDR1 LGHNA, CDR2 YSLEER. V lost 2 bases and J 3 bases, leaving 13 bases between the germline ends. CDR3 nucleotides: TGCGCCAGCAGCCAAACTGGGCAGGGAGACTATGGCTACACCTTC. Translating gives CASSQTGQGDYGYTF.

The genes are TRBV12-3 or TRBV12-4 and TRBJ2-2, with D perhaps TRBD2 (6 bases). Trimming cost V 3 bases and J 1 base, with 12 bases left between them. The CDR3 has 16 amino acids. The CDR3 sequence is CASSLGWGVNTGELFF. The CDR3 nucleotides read TGTGCCAGCAGTTTGGGTTGGGGGGTGAACACCGGGGAGCTGTTTTTT.

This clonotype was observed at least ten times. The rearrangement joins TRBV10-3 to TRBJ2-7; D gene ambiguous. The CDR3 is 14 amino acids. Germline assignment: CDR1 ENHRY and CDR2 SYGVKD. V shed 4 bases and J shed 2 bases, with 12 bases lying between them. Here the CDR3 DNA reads TGTGCCATCAGTGGAGTCGTCGGAGCCTACGAGCAGTACTTC. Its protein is CAISGVVGAYEQYF.

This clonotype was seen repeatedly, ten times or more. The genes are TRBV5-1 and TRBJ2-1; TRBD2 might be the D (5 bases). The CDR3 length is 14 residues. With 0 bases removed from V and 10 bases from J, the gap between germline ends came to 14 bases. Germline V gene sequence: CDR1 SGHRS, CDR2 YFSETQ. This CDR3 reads CASSLDGGLGEQFF. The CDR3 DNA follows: TGCGCCAGCAGCTTGGATGGCGGGCTTGGGGAGCAGTTCTTC.

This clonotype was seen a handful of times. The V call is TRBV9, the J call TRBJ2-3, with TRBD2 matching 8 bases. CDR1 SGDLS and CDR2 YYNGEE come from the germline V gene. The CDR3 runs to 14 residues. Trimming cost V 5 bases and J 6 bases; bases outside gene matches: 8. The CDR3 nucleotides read TGTGCCAGCAGTTCCGGGGGGGTCGTCGATACGCAGTATTTT. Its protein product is CASSSGGVVDTQYF.

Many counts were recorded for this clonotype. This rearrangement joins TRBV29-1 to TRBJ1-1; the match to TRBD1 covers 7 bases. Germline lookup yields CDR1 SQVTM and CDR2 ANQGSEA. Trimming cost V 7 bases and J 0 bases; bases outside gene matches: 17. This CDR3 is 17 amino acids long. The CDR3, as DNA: TGCAGCGCCCCACGCCCGGACAGGCAGTTTATGAACACTGAAGCTTTCTTT. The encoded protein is CSAPRPDRQFMNTEAFF.

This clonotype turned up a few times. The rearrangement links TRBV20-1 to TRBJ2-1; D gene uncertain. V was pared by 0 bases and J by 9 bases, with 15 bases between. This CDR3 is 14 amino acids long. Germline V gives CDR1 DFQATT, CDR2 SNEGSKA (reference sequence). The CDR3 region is CSARDLGQKSEQFF. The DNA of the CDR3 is TGCAGTGCTAGAGATCTTGGGCAGAAAAGTGAGCAGTTCTTC.

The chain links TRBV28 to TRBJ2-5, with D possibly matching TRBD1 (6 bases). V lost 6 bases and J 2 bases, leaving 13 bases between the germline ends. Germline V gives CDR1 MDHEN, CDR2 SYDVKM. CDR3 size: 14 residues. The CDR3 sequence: CASRVQGRQETQYF. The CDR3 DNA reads TGTGCCAGCAGGGTACAGGGTAGGCAAGAGACCCAGTACTTC. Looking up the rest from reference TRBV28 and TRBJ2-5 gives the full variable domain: DVKVTQSSRYLVKRTGEKVFLECVQDMDHENMFWYRQDPGLGLRLIYFSYDVKMKEKGDIPEGYSVSREKKERFSLILESASTNQTSMYLCASRVQGRQETQYFGPGTRLLVL.

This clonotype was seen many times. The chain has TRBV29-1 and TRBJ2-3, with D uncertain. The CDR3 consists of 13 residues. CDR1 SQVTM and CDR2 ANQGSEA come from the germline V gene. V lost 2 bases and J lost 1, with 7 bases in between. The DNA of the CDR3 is TGCAGCGTTGAACCGCAGGGCACAGATACGCAGTATTTT. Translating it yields CSVEPQGTDTQYF.

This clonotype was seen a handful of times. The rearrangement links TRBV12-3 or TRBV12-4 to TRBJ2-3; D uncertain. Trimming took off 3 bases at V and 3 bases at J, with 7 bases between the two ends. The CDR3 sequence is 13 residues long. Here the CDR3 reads CASSFFRTDTQYF. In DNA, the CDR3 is TGTGCCAGCAGTTTTTTCCGGACAGATACGCAGTATTTT.

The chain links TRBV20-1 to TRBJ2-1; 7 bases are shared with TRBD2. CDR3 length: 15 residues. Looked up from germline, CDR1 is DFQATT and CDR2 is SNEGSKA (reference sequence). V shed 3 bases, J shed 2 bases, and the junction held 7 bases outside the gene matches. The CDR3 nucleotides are TGCAGTGCTAGGAGGTGGCTAGCGGCCTACAATGAGCAGTTCTTC. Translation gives CSARRWLAAYNEQFF.

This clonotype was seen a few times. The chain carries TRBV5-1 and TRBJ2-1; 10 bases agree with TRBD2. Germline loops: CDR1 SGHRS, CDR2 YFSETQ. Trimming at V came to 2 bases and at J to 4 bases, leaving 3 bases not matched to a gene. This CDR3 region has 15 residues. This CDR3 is CASSFSAGGYNEQFF. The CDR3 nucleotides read TGCGCCAGCAGCTTCTCAGCGGGAGGGTACAATGAGCAGTTCTTC.

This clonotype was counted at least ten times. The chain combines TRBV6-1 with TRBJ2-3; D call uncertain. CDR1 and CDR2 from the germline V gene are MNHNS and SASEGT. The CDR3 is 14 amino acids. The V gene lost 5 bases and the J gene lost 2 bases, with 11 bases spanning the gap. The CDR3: CASSLGIPTDTQYF. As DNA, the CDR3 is TGTGCCAGCAGTCTAGGTATCCCCACAGATACGCAGTATTTT.

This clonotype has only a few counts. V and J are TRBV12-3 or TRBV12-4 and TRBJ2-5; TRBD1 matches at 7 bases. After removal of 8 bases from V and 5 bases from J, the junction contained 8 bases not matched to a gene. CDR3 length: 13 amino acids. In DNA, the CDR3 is TGTGCCAGCGGATCGACAGGGAGTGAGACCCAGTACTTC. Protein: CASGSTGSETQYF.

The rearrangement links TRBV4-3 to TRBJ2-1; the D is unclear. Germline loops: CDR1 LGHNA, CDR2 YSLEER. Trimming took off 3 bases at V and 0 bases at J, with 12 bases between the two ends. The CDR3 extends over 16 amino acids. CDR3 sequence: CASSHQRRGSYNEQFF. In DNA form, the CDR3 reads TGCGCCAGCAGCCACCAACGGCGCGGCTCCTACAATGAGCAGTTCTTC.

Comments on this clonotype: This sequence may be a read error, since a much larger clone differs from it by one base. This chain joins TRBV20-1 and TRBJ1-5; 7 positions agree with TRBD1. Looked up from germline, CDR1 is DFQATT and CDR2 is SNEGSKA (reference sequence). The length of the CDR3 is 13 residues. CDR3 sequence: CGARTGLNQPQHF. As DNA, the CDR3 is TGCGGTGCCCGGACAGGTCTCAATCAGCCCCAGCATTTT.

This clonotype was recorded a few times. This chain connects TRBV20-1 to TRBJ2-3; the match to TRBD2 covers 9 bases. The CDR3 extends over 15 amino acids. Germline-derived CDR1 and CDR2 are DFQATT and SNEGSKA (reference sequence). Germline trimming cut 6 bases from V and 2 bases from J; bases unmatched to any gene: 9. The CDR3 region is CSAESLAGTTDTQYF. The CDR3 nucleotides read TGCAGTGCCGAGTCCCTAGCGGGAACCACAGATACGCAGTATTTT.

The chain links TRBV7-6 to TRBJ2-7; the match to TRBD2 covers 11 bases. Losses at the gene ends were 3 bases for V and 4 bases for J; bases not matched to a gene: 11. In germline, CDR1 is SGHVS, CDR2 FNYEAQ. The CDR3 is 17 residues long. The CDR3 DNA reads TGTGCCAGCAGCTTGGGCCTGGGACTAGCGGAACCATACGAGCAGTACTTC. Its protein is CASSLGLGLAEPYEQYF.

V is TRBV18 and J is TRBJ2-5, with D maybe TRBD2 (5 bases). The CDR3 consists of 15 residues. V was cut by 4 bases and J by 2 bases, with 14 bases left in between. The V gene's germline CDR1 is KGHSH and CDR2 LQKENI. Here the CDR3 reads CASSLLGLPQETQYF. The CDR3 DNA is TGTGCCAGCTCACTTCTCGGACTGCCACAAGAGACCCAGTACTTC.

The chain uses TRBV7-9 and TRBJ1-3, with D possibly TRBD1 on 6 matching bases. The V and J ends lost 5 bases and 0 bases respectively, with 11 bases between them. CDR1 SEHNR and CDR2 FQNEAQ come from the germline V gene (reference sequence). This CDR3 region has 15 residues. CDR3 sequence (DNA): TGTGCCAGCAGCCCCCGGACAGTCTCTGGAAACACCATATATTTT. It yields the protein CASSPRTVSGNTIYF.